A single sample gave rise to the 17 T cell receptor beta chains below, sequenced in a study of blood T cell repertoires in COVID-19. The table came from immunoSEQ multiplex PCR; TCRdb's copy has only in-frame clones and leaves some out. The sample lists fewer than 200,000 clones; 80% to 90% were seen once. The sample comprised peripheral blood. The source of these receptors is a man aged 50 or older with active or convalescent COVID-19.

This sequence joins TRBV7-9 and TRBJ2-3, with TRBD2 identical over 8 bases. The CDR3 is made up of 17 amino acids. V was clipped by 7 bases and J by 2 bases; unmatched bases: 14. Looked up from germline, CDR1 is SEHNR and CDR2 is FQNEAQ (reference sequence). CDR3 in amino acids: CASTSASSGGITDTQYF. For the CDR3, the DNA is TGTGCCAGCACCAGTGCCTCCAGCGGGGGTATCACAGATACGCAGTATTTT.

CDR3 coding DNA: TGCGCCAGCAGTCATACTGACACCGGGGAGCTGTTTTTT. It yields the protein CASSHTDTGELFF. V and J are TRBV4-3 and TRBJ2-2; no clear D gene. From germline, CDR1 is LGHNA and CDR2 YSLEER. The CDR3 is 13 amino acids. V gave up 6 bases and J gave up 3 bases, with 8 bases separating them.

This chain uses TRBV24-1 with TRBJ2-1; 14 positions match TRBD2. The germline CDR1 and CDR2 sequences are KGHDR and SFDVKD. The V segment lost 7 bases and the J segment 6 bases; nucleotides outside the gene matches: 4. There are 15 residues in the CDR3. CDR3 loop: CATSWTSGGSNEQFF. As DNA, the CDR3 is TGTGCCACCAGCTGGACTAGCGGGGGGAGCAATGAGCAGTTCTTC.

The genes are TRBV28 and TRBJ2-2; D might be TRBD1 (6 bases). The CDR3 is made up of 15 amino acids. V was cut by 7 bases and J by 2 bases, with 14 bases left in between. The germline gives CDR1 MDHEN, CDR2 SYDVKM. CDR3 residues: CASKYGQLNTGELFF. The CDR3 region has the DNA TGTGCCAGCAAGTACGGACAGTTAAACACCGGGGAGCTGTTTTTT.

The chain links TRBV27 to TRBJ1-4; D not certain. Trimming took off 4 bases at V and 8 bases at J, with 17 bases between the two ends. The germline V gene encodes CDR1 MNHEY and CDR2 SMNVEV (reference sequence). This CDR3 contains 15 residues. CDR3 coding DNA: TGTGCCAGCAGTTCCCTCCGGGAAACGGGGGAAAAACTGTTTTTT. Protein: CASSSLRETGEKLFF.

Note on this clone: Other nucleotide sequences in the sample specify the same CDR3. The chain uses TRBV7-9 and TRBJ2-1; weak D call: TRBD1 (6 bases). CDR3 length equals 13 residues. Trimming shortened V by 5 bases and J by 5 bases, and 10 bases separated the two germline ends. Germline loops: CDR1 SEHNR, CDR2 FQNEAQ (reference sequence). CDR3 sequence: CASSLGQNNEQFF. CDR3 DNA: TGTGCCAGCAGCCTTGGACAGAACAATGAGCAGTTCTTC.

The chain has TRBV5-1 and TRBJ2-5, with TRBD1 identical over 9 bases. Trimming at V came to 3 bases and at J to 3 bases, leaving 9 bases not matched to a gene. This CDR3 contains 16 residues. In germline, CDR1 is SGHRS, CDR2 YFSETQ. The CDR3 loop is CASSWGTGSGEETQYF. The CDR3 DNA is TGCGCCAGCAGCTGGGGGACAGGGTCAGGGGAAGAGACCCAGTACTTC.

The count of this clone is one. V usage is TRBV6-5 and J usage is TRBJ2-7, with 11 bases aligning to TRBD2. Germline V lookup: CDR1 MNHEY, CDR2 SVGAGI. V dropped 5 bases and J dropped 4; count of bases not matched to a gene: 7. CDR3 length equals 15 residues. This CDR3 reads CASSRLLAGEYEQYF. The CDR3 DNA reads TGTGCCAGCAGTCGCCTACTAGCGGGAGAGTACGAGCAGTACTTC.

CDR3 sequence: CASSVSVTDTQYF. CDR3 coding DNA: TGTGCCAGCAGCGTATCCGTGACAGATACGCAGTATTTT. This rearrangement joins TRBV9 to TRBJ2-3; no reliable D call. The V gene's germline CDR1 is SGDLS and CDR2 YYNGEE. CDR3 size: 13 residues. V lost 1 base to trimming and J lost 3 bases, with 6 bases between them.

V and J are TRBV29-1 and TRBJ1-1, with 8 bases identical to TRBD1. Germline V lookup: CDR1 SQVTM, CDR2 ANQGSEA. The CDR3 extends over 13 amino acids. J gave up 1 base and V 4 bases, and 2 bases lay outside the gene matches. The CDR3, as DNA: TGCAGCGTTGTGGGACAGGCGAACACTGAAGCTTTCTTT. It codes for CSVVGQANTEAFF.

The CDR3 here is CASSPTGFDEQYF. The CDR3 DNA reads TGTGCCAGCAGCCCGACAGGGTTCGACGAGCAGTACTTC. J is TRBJ2-7 and V is TRBV12-3 or TRBV12-4, with TRBD1 matching over 7 bases. With V trimmed by 6 bases and J by 5 bases, 7 bases remained unmatched. There are 13 residues in the CDR3.

This clone was picked up one time. The chain carries TRBV19 and TRBJ2-2; TRBD2 aligns across 9 bases. The CDR3 has 14 residues. The germline V gene encodes CDR1 LNHDA and CDR2 SQIVND (reference sequence). V shed 10 bases, J shed 1 base, and the junction held 4 bases outside the gene matches. The CDR3 region is CATKAGGNTGELFF. The CDR3 nucleotides read TGTGCCACAAAAGCGGGAGGGAACACCGGGGAGCTGTTTTTT.

The chain has TRBV28 and TRBJ2-5, with D tentatively TRBD1 (5 bases). Trimming pared 10 bases from V and 7 bases from J, leaving 13 bases between. Germline V gene sequence: CDR1 MDHEN, CDR2 SYDVKM. The CDR3 length is 11 residues. The DNA for the CDR3 is TGTGCCACACAGGCCCCCTGGACCCAGTACTTC. Protein sequence: CATQAPWTQYF.

The chain combines TRBV18 with TRBJ2-5; no reliable D call. Germline V gives CDR1 KGHSH, CDR2 LQKENI. This CDR3 contains 14 residues. Trimming pared 5 bases from V and 5 bases from J, leaving 15 bases between. In DNA, the CDR3 is TGTGCCAGCTCAGCCGGCCGCGTCAGGGAGACCCAGTACTTC. Protein: CASSAGRVRETQYF.

This rearrangement joins TRBV19 to TRBJ1-5; 8 bases align to TRBD1. Germline-derived CDR1 and CDR2 are LNHDA and SQIVND (reference sequence). V lost 6 bases and J lost 5; bases outside the gene matches: 15. The length of the CDR3 is 17 residues. CDR3 nucleotides: TGTGCCAGTAGACGGGGCAGGGGGCTTCTGGCGGATCAGCCCCAGCATTTT. It codes for CASRRGRGLLADQPQHF.

The J gene is TRBJ2-5, the V gene TRBV19, with 7 bases matching TRBD1. The trim removed 3 bases at V and 3 bases at J, leaving 4 bases unmatched. The CDR3 covers 14 residues. Germline V gene lookup returns CDR1 LNHDA and CDR2 SQIVND (reference sequence). This CDR3 reads CASSILGTEETQYF. Here the CDR3 DNA reads TGTGCCAGTAGTATTCTCGGGACAGAAGAGACCCAGTACTTC.

This clone was counted a single time. The rearrangement joins TRBV19 to TRBJ1-2; 9 bases map to TRBD1. This CDR3 has 14 amino acids. CDR1 is LNHDA, CDR2 SQIVND, per germline (reference sequence). Trimming took 8 bases from V and 4 from J; bases not matched to a gene: 8. Here the CDR3 reads CASRPTDRGYGYTF. The CDR3 DNA reads as TGTGCCAGTCGCCCTACGGACAGGGGCTATGGCTACACCTTC.